Listed below are T cell receptor beta chains from one sample, sequenced in a study of cytomegalovirus exposure and HLA in healthy donors. The table came from immunoSEQ multiplex PCR; TCRdb's copy has only in-frame clones and leaves some out. Of around 190,000 clones in the sample, 70% to 80% were seen once. Sequenced input: PBMCs. All receptors derive from a man between 25 and 39 years old in good health and CMV-seronegative. CDR3s include the opening cysteine and the closing phenylalanine or tryptophan. The D gene is left open where the match is weak. Part of the rows lack a size; the others show once, few, many or a class for expanded clones.

>TRBJ2-3|TRBV6-4|.|TRBD2
TGTGCCAGCAGTGCAGCGGGAGGAGGACAAGATACGCAGTATTTT
CASSAAGGGQDTQYF
>TRBJ1-6|TRBV19|few|TRBD1
TGTGCCAGTAGTATAACTGGGACAGGGGGATCACCCCTCCACTTT
CASSITGTGGSPLHF
>TRBJ2-7|TRBV11-2|.|.
TGTGCCAGCAGCTTAGGGAGCAGGGATGCCTACGAGCAGTACTTC
CASSLGSRDAYEQYF
>TRBJ2-1|TRBV28|.|TRBD2
TGTGCCACTAGCGGGAGCTCCTACAATGAGCAGTTCTTC
CATSGSSYNEQFF
>TRBJ2-5|TRBV4-1|.|TRBD2
TGCGCCAGCAGCCAAGGACTAGCGGGGCGAGAGACCCAGTACTTC
CASSQGLAGRETQYF
>TRBJ2-3|TRBV2|.|.
TGTGCCAGCATCAAAGGGTTAGCGGCAGCAACTACAGATACGCAGTATTTT
CASIKGLAAATTDTQYF
>TRBJ2-7|TRBV14|.|TRBD1
TGTGCCAGCAGCCATTTTGGGACAGGGACCTACGAGCAGTACTTC
CASSHFGTGTYEQYF
>TRBJ1-2|TRBV6-6|.|.
TGTGCCAGCAGTTACTCTTCGAACCCAGGCTCTGGCTACACCTTC
CASSYSSNPGSGYTF
>TRBJ2-7|TRBV15|.|.
TGTGCCACCAGCAGAGGGTACCTCATCGGCGAGCAGTACTTC
CATSRGYLIGEQYF
>TRBJ2-2|TRBV29-1|.|.
TGCAGCGTTGAGATGCGGGGAGATAAGAACACCGGGGAGCTGTTTTTT
CSVEMRGDKNTGELFF
>TRBJ2-7|TRBV19|.|TRBD1
TGTGCCAGTTCTCACCCGGGACAGGGGGCACTCGAGCAGTACTTC
CASSHPGQGALEQYF
>TRBJ2-7|TRBV1|.|.
TGCACCAGCAGCCACAAGCGGGAGCCTTACTACGGGCAGTACTTC
CTSSHKREPYYGQYF
>TRBJ1-1|TRBV18|few|.
TGTGCCAGCTCACTACCTCAGGGGACCTTGAACACTGAAGCTTTCTTT
CASSLPQGTLNTEAFF
>TRBJ1-4|TRBV5-1|.|.
TGCGCCAGCAGCTTGGTAGGGGCAACTAATGAAAAACTGTTTTTT
CASSLVGATNEKLFF
>TRBJ2-1|TRBV28|.|TRBD1
TGTGCCAGCAGTGAAACCGGGACAGGACTACAAAATGAGCAGTTCTTC
CASSETGTGLQNEQFF
>TRBJ2-2|TRBV19|.|.
TGTGCCAGTAGTTTCCAGAAACAACCCTCGCCCGGGGAGCTGTTTTTT
CASSFQKQPSPGELFF
>TRBJ2-1|TRBV11-2|once|.
TGTGCCAGCAGCTTAGGGCCAGGCGCCTACAATGAGCAGTTCTTC
CASSLGPGAYNEQFF
>TRBJ2-4|TRBV19|.|.
TGTGCCAGTAGAAAGGAGGGAACCAAAAACATTCAGTACTTC
CASRKEGTKNIQYF
>TRBJ1-3|TRBV28|once|TRBD1
TGTGCCAGCAGTTCCTTTAAAGGGGGCTTTTCTGGAAACACCATATATTTT
CASSSFKGGFSGNTIYF
>TRBJ2-7|TRBV10-3|.|.
TGTGCCATCAGTGAGTCTACAGGAACCTACGAGCAGTACTTC
CAISESTGTYEQYF
>TRBJ2-1|TRBV10-3|.|TRBD2
TGTGCCATCAGAGGACTAGCGCCGACGGAGCAGTTCTTC
CAIRGLAPTEQFF
>TRBJ2-1|TRBV27|.|TRBD1
TGTGCCAGCAGTCTAAGGACAGGGCTTCGTGAGCAGTTCTTC
CASSLRTGLREQFF
>TRBJ2-1|TRBV7-9|.|.
TGTGCCAGCGAAGTTAGCGGTTACAATGAGCAGTTCTTC
CASEVSGYNEQFF
>TRBJ2-5|TRBV25-1|.|.
TGTGCCAGCACCAAGAGCCCCCCAGGCCAAGAGACCCAGTACTTC
CASTKSPPGQETQYF
>TRBJ2-2|TRBV9|.|.
TGTGCCAGCAGCGTAGGTCCCGGGAGTACCGGGGAGCTGTTTTTT
CASSVGPGSTGELFF
>TRBJ2-7|TRBV28|.|.
TGTGCCAGCAGTTTTGGCCTAGCAGACGACTACGAGCAGTACTTC
CASSFGLADDYEQYF
>TRBJ1-3|TRBV9|.|.
TGTGCCAGCAGCGTAGCGTCTTGGGCTTACTCTGGAAACACCATATATTTT
CASSVASWAYSGNTIYF
>TRBJ2-7|TRBV28|.|TRBD1
TGTGCCAGCAGTTTACCGCGAAAAGGACAGGGATCTTACTACGAGCAGTACTTC
CASSLPRKGQGSYYEQYF
>TRBJ2-7|TRBV6-5|.|TRBD1
TGTGCCAGCAGTTCCCTTGTGGGGACAGGGGGATACGAGCAGTACTTC
CASSSLVGTGGYEQYF
>TRBJ1-6|TRBV28|.|TRBD1
TGTGCCAGCAGTCCCCGGACAGGGTCGTATTCACCCCTCCACTTT
CASSPRTGSYSPLHF
>TRBJ1-3|TRBV4-1|.|.
TGCGCCAGCAGCCAACCCCGGGAAAAAGGCAACACCATATATTTT
CASSQPREKGNTIYF
>TRBJ2-7|TRBV15|.|TRBD2
TGTGCCACCAGCAGAGATCGGGGGGGCTCTTACGAGCAGTACTTC
CATSRDRGGSYEQYF
>TRBJ1-4|TRBV5-1|.|.
TGCGCCAGCAGCCCCGCATCCGGGAGCGGTGAAAAACTGTTTTTT
CASSPASGSGEKLFF
>TRBJ2-5|TRBV29-1|once|.
TGCAGCGTTGAACACGACGGGGAGGCCCAGTACTTC
CSVEHDGEAQYF
>TRBJ1-1|TRBV5-1|.|.
TGCGCCAGTACTACTGGGACTGAAGCTTTCTTT
CASTTGTEAFF
>TRBJ1-4|TRBV19|.|.
TGTGCCAGTAGTAAAAAGGGGGCAACTAATGAAAAACTGTTTTTT
CASSKKGATNEKLFF
>TRBJ1-5|TRBV2|.|.
TGTGCCAGCAGGCTCGACAAAGGCAATCAGCCCCAGCATTTT
CASRLDKGNQPQHF
>TRBJ1-1|TRBV4-1|.|TRBD1
TGCGCCAGCAGCCAAGGGGACAGGGGGCTTATGATTGAAGCTTTCTTT
CASSQGDRGLMIEAFF
>TRBJ1-1|TRBV6-4|.|.
TGTGCCACAAAGGGGGAATCCAGCGGTGAGGCTTTCTTT
CATKGESSGEAFF
>TRBJ2-7|TRBV4-2|few|TRBD2
TGTGCCAGCAGCCAAATTACTAGCGGGAGTGAGCAGTACTTC
CASSQITSGSEQYF
>TRBJ2-1|TRBV27|.|.
TGTGCCAGCAGAAACGGACAGTCCGAGCAGTTCTTC
CASRNGQSEQFF
>TRBJ2-3|TRBV19|.|.
TGTGCCAGTAGTATTGGGCAGAGCACAGATACGCAGTATTTT
CASSIGQSTDTQYF
>TRBJ1-2|TRBV6-5|.|TRBD1
TGTGCCAGCAGACTATTAGGGACAGGGGACGGCTACACCTTC
CASRLLGTGDGYTF
>TRBJ2-3|TRBV6-6|.|.
TGTGCCAGCAGTGACTTGGACAGATACACAGATACGCAGTATTTT
CASSDLDRYTDTQYF
>TRBJ2-1|TRBV5-4|few|TRBD2
TGTGCCAGCAGCACGGGGACTAGAAATGAGCAGTTCTTC
CASSTGTRNEQFF
>TRBJ2-1|TRBV6-1|few|.
TGTGCCATTACACTAGCTCCCTACAATGAGCAGTTCTTC
CAITLAPYNEQFF
>TRBJ2-2|TRBV7-6|.|TRBD1
TGTGCCAGCAGCAGCACAGGGACAGACAACACCGGGGAGCTGTTTTTT
CASSSTGTDNTGELFF
>TRBJ2-7|TRBV5-4|.|.
TGTGCCAGCAGCTTGTCCCCCAGGTCTGTGGACGAGCAGTACTTC
CASSLSPRSVDEQYF
>TRBJ2-7|TRBV5-1|few|TRBD2
TGCGCCAGCAGCTTCGACGGGAGGAGCTCCTACGAGCAGTACTTC
CASSFDGRSSYEQYF
>TRBJ2-7|TRBV7-9|.|TRBD1
TGTGCCAGCAGCTCCGGGACAGGGTACGAGCAGTACTTC
CASSSGTGYEQYF
>TRBJ2-7|TRBV4-1|.|.
TGCGCCAGCAGCCAAGGGACACATAGCTCCTACGAGCAGTACTTC
CASSQGTHSSYEQYF
>TRBJ1-3|TRBV18|.|TRBD1
TGTGCCAGCTCACCAACAGGGGCTGGAAACACCATATATTTT
CASSPTGAGNTIYF
>TRBJ2-5|TRBV5-4|few|.
TGTGCCAGCAGCTTGACCACACAAGAGACCCAGTACTTC
CASSLTTQETQYF
>TRBJ2-5|TRBV4-1|.|.
TGCGCCAGCAGCCAAGAAGGGCGGGACCAAGAGACCCAGTACTTC
CASSQEGRDQETQYF